This is a list of T cell receptor beta chains from one sample in a study of cytomegalovirus exposure and HLA in healthy donors. Clones were read by immunoSEQ multiplex PCR, and TCRdb kept only the in-frame ones, dropping some. The sample shows some 220,000 clones, approximately 78% of them seen only once. The sample taken for sequencing was PBMCs. All receptors derive from a boy aged 5-17 years in good health and CMV-seronegative. The CDR3 runs from the conserved cysteine through the conserved F or W. D genes are given only for firm matches. A clone size is listed for some rows: how often the clone was seen (once, few, many), or a class if it is expanded.

>-|-|15|TRBV7-7|TRBJ2-3
TGTGCTAGCAGCTTTCGCTCTAGCGGCACAGATACGCAGTATTTT
CASSFRSSGTDTQYF
>-|TRBD1|14|TRBV11-3|TRBJ2-7
TGTGCCAGCAGCTTATTGGGACAGGGATACGAGCAGTACTTC
CASSLLGQGYEQYF
>-|-|15|TRBV5-6|TRBJ1-4
TGTGCCAGCAGCTTTGGGCGTGCAACTAATGAAAAACTGTTTTTT
CASSFGRATNEKLFF
>-|-|14|TRBV9|TRBJ1-1
TGTGCCAGCAGCGTAGATCTTATGAACACTGAAGCTTTCTTT
CASSVDLMNTEAFF
>-|TRBD1|14|TRBV7-9|TRBJ2-7
TGTTCCAGCAGCTTATCAGGGGGACCGGGAGAGCAGTACTTC
CSSSLSGGPGEQYF
>once|-|14|TRBV6-1|TRBJ2-2
TGTGCCAGCAGTGTCAGGTCGAGGGCCGGGGAGCTGTTTTTT
CASSVRSRAGELFF
>-|TRBD2|16|TRBV5-5|TRBJ2-3
TGTGCCAGCAGCTTGCGACTAGCGGGCCCCACAGATACGCAGTATTTT
CASSLRLAGPTDTQYF
>-|TRBD1|15|TRBV7-9|TRBJ1-1
TGTGCCAGCAGCTTACCCTTGGACAGGGAGCTTGAAGCTTTCTTT
CASSLPLDRELEAFF
>-|TRBD1|13|TRBV18|TRBJ2-7
TGTGCCAGCTCACCGAGACAGGGCTACGAGCAGTACTTC
CASSPRQGYEQYF
>-|TRBD1|16|TRBV4-2|TRBJ2-7
TGTGCCAGCAGCCAAGTAGGGGGACAGGGCGACTACGAGCAGTACTTC
CASSQVGGQGDYEQYF
>few|TRBD1|14|TRBV6-5|TRBJ2-7
TGTGCCAGCAGACCGGGACAGGGGATCTACGAGCAGTACTTC
CASRPGQGIYEQYF
>-|TRBD1|16|TRBV4-1|TRBJ2-5
TGCGCCAGCAGCCAAGATATTGACAGGGGTCAAGAGACCCAGTACTTC
CASSQDIDRGQETQYF
>-|-|16|TRBV7-9|TRBJ1-2
TGTGCCAGCAGCTTAGAGGGGGGGACAACAGGGTTCGGCTACACCTTC
CASSLEGGTTGFGYTF
>few|TRBD1|15|TRBV19|TRBJ1-6
TGTGCCAGTAGTTTCCGCGGGACAGGGTCATCACCCCTCCACTTT
CASSFRGTGSSPLHF
>-|TRBD1|15|TRBV15|TRBJ2-3
TGTGCCACCAGCAGAGATGACAGGGCCACAGATACGCAGTATTTT
CATSRDDRATDTQYF
>few|TRBD2|14|TRBV7-3|TRBJ2-1
TGTGCCAGCTCTCTAGCGGGGGATTACAATGAGCAGTTCTTC
CASSLAGDYNEQFF
>-|TRBD1|13|TRBV30|TRBJ1-2
TGTGCCTGGACTAGACAGGGGGTCTATGGCTACACCTTC
CAWTRQGVYGYTF
>-|TRBD2|15|TRBV18|TRBJ2-1
TGTGCCAGCTCGAGCGGACTAGCGGGAGGCGGTTTTCTGTTCTTC
CASSSGLAGGGFLFF
>-|-|15|TRBV7-2|TRBJ2-3
TGTGCCAGCAGCTTGAGCGGGTTCGGCACAGATACGCAGTATTTT
CASSLSGFGTDTQYF
>-|TRBD1|16|TRBV30|TRBJ1-5
TGTGCCTGGAAGGGACAGGGAAAAGATAGCAATCAGCCCCAGCATTTT
CAWKGQGKDSNQPQHF
>-|-|14|TRBV11-2|TRBJ2-7
TGTGCCAGCAGCTTATCGACACCTTCCTACGAGCAGTACTTC
CASSLSTPSYEQYF
>-|-|15|TRBV5-4|TRBJ2-1
TGTGCCAGCAGCTTGGCGGACGAGCGGTCGGGGGAGCAGTTCTTC
CASSLADERSGEQFF
>-|-|14|TRBV27|TRBJ2-6
TGTGCCAGCAGTCCAATCTCTGGGGCCAACGTCCTGACTTTC
CASSPISGANVLTF
>-|TRBD2|15|TRBV5-4|TRBJ2-5
TGTGCCAGCAGCTTTGGCGGGAGGGATCAAGAGACCCAGTACTTC
CASSFGGRDQETQYF
>few|TRBD1|18|TRBV5-5|TRBJ2-7
TGTGCCAGCAGCTCGGACAGGGCTCAAAGGGGGAAGTCCTACGAGCAGTACTTC
CASSSDRAQRGKSYEQYF
>-|TRBD1|16|TRBV7-9|TRBJ2-2
TGTGCCAGCATCTACGAGGGGGCGGACAACACCGGGGAGCTGTTTTTT
CASIYEGADNTGELFF
>-|-|19|TRBV11-2|TRBJ1-3
-
CASSLVFGPGGYSGNTIYF
>-|-|12|TRBV29-1|TRBJ2-2
TGCAGCGCCTTCGCGGACACCGGGGAGCTGTTTTTT
CSAFADTGELFF
>-|TRBD1|14|TRBV10-1|TRBJ1-2
TGCGCCAGCAGGTTGGACAGGGGGAACTATGGCTACACCTTC
CASRLDRGNYGYTF
>-|-|14|TRBV5-1|TRBJ2-3
TGCGCCAGCAGCTTCGAAGGGAGGACAGATACGCAGTATTTT
CASSFEGRTDTQYF
>-|-|20|TRBV21-1|TRBJ2-3
TGTGCCAGCAGCAAAGGCGCCGATAGAGAACCTTACCGTGACACAGATACGCAGTATTTT
CASSKGADREPYRDTDTQYF
>-|TRBD1|16|TRBV10-3|TRBJ1-5
TGTGCCAGTGGGACAGGCCCTAAATATAGCAATCAGCCCCAGCATTTT
CASGTGPKYSNQPQHF
>-|TRBD2|22|TRBV5-1|TRBJ2-1
TGCGCCAGCAGCTTGGGGCCTATTGGGGCGGGAGTAACAGAGAGCTCCTACAATGAGCAGTTCTTC
CASSLGPIGAGVTESSYNEQFF
>-|TRBD2|15|TRBV5-6|TRBJ2-5
TGTGCCAGCAGCTTTACGACTAGCGGGAGAGAAGAGCAGTACTTC
CASSFTTSGREEQYF
>-|-|12|TRBV29-1|TRBJ2-2
TGCAGCGTTTTTGGGCAGACCGGGGAGCTGTTTTTT
CSVFGQTGELFF
>-|TRBD2|16|TRBV7-9|TRBJ2-7
TGTGCCAGCAGCTCGTACGGGGGGGCAATCAGCTACGAGCAGTACTTC
CASSSYGGAISYEQYF
>-|-|12|TRBV5-1|TRBJ1-2
TGCGCCAGCAGCCCCGAGGGTGGGGGCTACACCTTC
CASSPEGGGYTF
>-|-|15|TRBV2|TRBJ1-3
TGTGCCAGCATCCGCGAGACAGCCTCTGGAAACACCATATATTTT
CASIRETASGNTIYF
>once|TRBD1|12|TRBV2|TRBJ1-2
TGTGCCAGCAGTGAGGCAGGGGGTGGCTACACCTTC
CASSEAGGGYTF
>-|-|20|TRBV10-3|TRBJ2-6
TGTGCCATCAGTTCATGGTCGGTGGGGGCCCTTAGCTCTGGGGCCAACGTCCTGACTTTC
CAISSWSVGALSSGANVLTF
>-|-|12|TRBV19|TRBJ1-1
TGTGCCAGCAAAAACTCCGGACAGCTAGCTTTCTTT
CASKNSGQLAFF
>-|-|15|TRBV18|TRBJ2-6
TGTGCCAGCTCAGCGACTGTCTCTGGGGCCAACGTCCTGACTTTC
CASSATVSGANVLTF
>-|-|11|TRBV19|TRBJ1-2
TGTGCCAGTTTCGGTCGGGGAAGCTACACCTTC
CASFGRGSYTF
>few|TRBD1|13|TRBV6-5|TRBJ2-7
TGTGCCAGCAGTCGACAGGGGGTCTACGAGCAGTACTTC
CASSRQGVYEQYF
>-|TRBD1|15|TRBV10-1|TRBJ1-2
TGCGCCAGCAGTGAGTCGGGACAGGCCCTCAGAGGCTACACCTTC
CASSESGQALRGYTF
>-|-|13|TRBV7-3|TRBJ1-2
TGTGCCAGCAGCTTACTTTCGGGGGATGGCTACACCTTC
CASSLLSGDGYTF
>once|TRBD1|16|TRBV7-2|TRBJ1-5
TGTGCCAGCAGCTTAGCGGTAACAGGGGCGAATCAGCCCCAGCATTTT
CASSLAVTGANQPQHF
>-|-|14|TRBV5-1|TRBJ1-4
TGCGCCAGCAGCTGGGAGGGGGCTAATGAAAAACTGTTTTTT
CASSWEGANEKLFF
>-|-|20|TRBV5-1|TRBJ2-1
TGCGCCAGCAGCTTGTCCCTCTGGGGGGTGGCCTTTGCTGAAAAGGATGAGCAGTTCTTC
CASSLSLWGVAFAEKDEQFF
>-|TRBD2|16|TRBV6-1|TRBJ2-1
TGTGCCAGCAGTGAAGCGCTAGCGGGAAACTACAATGAGCAGTTCTTC
CASSEALAGNYNEQFF
>-|-|13|TRBV19|TRBJ1-1
TGTGCCAGTAGTATAGATATGAACACTGAAGCTTTCTTT
CASSIDMNTEAFF
>few|TRBD2|14|TRBV5-6|TRBJ2-7
TGTGCCAGCAGCGAAGGGGTGCGGGAGGGCGAGCAGTACTTC
CASSEGVREGEQYF
>few|TRBD2|16|TRBV2|TRBJ2-2
TGTGCCAGCAGCCCCACTAGCGGGAGGGGCACCGGGGAGCTGTTTTTT
CASSPTSGRGTGELFF
>once|-|12|TRBV2|TRBJ2-1
TGTGCCATCCAGAGGGAACACAATGAGCAGTTCTTC
CAIQREHNEQFF
>once|-|17|TRBV21-1|TRBJ1-1
TGTGCCAGCAGCAAAAGAGGACAGGGGGATTTTGTCACTGAAGCTTTCTTT
CASSKRGQGDFVTEAFF
>-|-|15|TRBV30|TRBJ1-1
TGTGCCTGGACCCTGTTGACCAGGGCTGGCACTGAAGCTTTCTTT
CAWTLLTRAGTEAFF
>few|-|14|TRBV6-6|TRBJ1-5
TGTGCCAGCAGTTATAATGAGGGCAATCAGCCCCAGCATTTT
CASSYNEGNQPQHF